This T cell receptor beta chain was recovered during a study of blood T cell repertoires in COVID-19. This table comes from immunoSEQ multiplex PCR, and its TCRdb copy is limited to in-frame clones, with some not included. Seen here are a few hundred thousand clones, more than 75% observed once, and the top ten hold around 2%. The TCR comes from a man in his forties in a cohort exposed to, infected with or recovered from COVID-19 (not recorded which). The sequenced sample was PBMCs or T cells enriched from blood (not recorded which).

CDR3 coding DNA: TGTGCCAGCAGCTTAGTCGGGCGGGGGCCGGACAATGAGCAGTTCTTC. Its protein is CASSLVGRGPDNEQFF. The chain carries TRBV11-2 and TRBJ2-1, with TRBD2 as a possible D gene (7 bases). V dropped 1 base and J dropped 5 bases, with 15 bases sitting between them. The CDR3 is 16 residues long. Germline V gene lookup returns CDR1 SGHAT and CDR2 FQNNGV.